The clone carrying this T cell receptor (beta chain) has a count of ten or more. Its antigen is still unknown. The data were taken from a study of response to subunit inactivated influenza vaccine. Trimming took 5 bases from V and 4 from J, leaving 12 bases between them. The CDR3 totals 13 residues. CDR1 and CDR2 (germline): SGHTA, FQGNSA. Study-level findings and limits: Every seasonal influenza vaccination brings in few new T cells, the authors suggested.

One entry per CDR3 protein results from TCRdb running MiXCR on the RT-PCR reads. This sample has 500,000 to 600,000 distinct CDR3 sequences, with roughly 12% found just once. The sequencing here drew on PBMCs from blood, taken on the day of vaccination. The sequence derives from a man in his fifties who received an inactivated influenza vaccine. The chain joins TRBV7-2 to TRBJ2-7, with D possibly being TRBD2 (5 bases). The chain's CDR3 is CASSLRDHYEQYF. The CDR3 nucleotides are TGTGCCAGCAGCCTCCGGGATCATTACGAGCAGTACTTC.